The clone carrying this T cell receptor (beta chain) was observed many times. By flow cytometry, patients selected for sequencing had shown an expansion of CD8+CD57+ cells. CDR1 KGHSY and CDR2 FQNENV come from the germline V gene. CDR3 length equals 15 residues. V lost 2 bases to trimming and J lost 2 bases; unmatched junction nucleotides: 2. These data are taken from a study of CD8+CD57+ T cells in acquired aplastic anemia. Study context: Mean DNA quantity obtained from sorted CD4+ and CD8+ cells was about 3 ug.

The template for TCR beta VDJ and CDR3 sequence profiling was genomic DNA. MiXCR was run by TCRdb on the reads, yielding one entry per CDR3 protein. Of 150,000 to 200,000 distinct CDR3 sequences in the sample, 45% to 50% were seen once. V and J are TRBV16 and TRBJ2-3; 9 positions match TRBD2. The sequencing sample was made of sorted CD4+, CD8+, or CD8+CD57+ T cells (not recorded which) from PBMCs. The source of this sequence is a human donor with aplastic anemia. The CDR3 loop reads CASSQIAGVTDTQYF. In DNA, the CDR3 is TGTGCCAGCAGCCAAATAGCGGGAGTCACAGATACGCAGTATTTT. The complete variable domain, with remaining parts taken from reference TRBV16 and TRBJ2-3, reads GEEVAQTPKHLVRGEGQKAKLYCAPIKGHSYVFWYQQVLKNEFKFLISFQNENVFDETGMPKERFSAKCLPNSPCSLEIQATKLEDSAVYFCASSQIAGVTDTQYFGPGTRLTVL.